Below are 8 T cell receptor beta chains sequenced from a single sample in a study of control samples from healthy donors and cancer patients. Here immunoSEQ multiplex PCR was the method, and the copy in TCRdb shows in-frame clones only, minus some. Of about 75,000 clones in the sample, roughly 80% are singletons; the top ten hold approximately 16%. Sequencing input: blood. Source of these receptors: a man over 45 in good health.

This rearrangement joins TRBV7-2 to TRBJ1-2; D may be TRBD1 (5 bases). The CDR3 extends over 14 amino acids. CDR1 SGHTA and CDR2 FQGNSA come from the germline V gene. The V end was cut by 5 bases, the J end by 4 bases, with 14 bases between. The CDR3: CASSPDTGTYGYTF. The CDR3 bases are TGTGCCAGCAGCCCCGATACAGGTACCTATGGCTACACCTTC.

The V and J genes are TRBV6-6 and TRBJ1-2; D gene ambiguous. V was shortened by 3 bases and J by 2 bases, with 10 bases between the two germline ends. This CDR3 is built from 14 residues. Per germline, CDR1 MNHNY and CDR2 SVGAGI (reference sequence). CDR3 protein: CASSYPPENYGYTF. CDR3 coding DNA: TGTGCCAGCAGTTATCCTCCCGAGAACTATGGCTACACCTTC.

The chain has TRBV24-1 and TRBJ1-5; 8 bases fit TRBD1. Unmatched junction bases numbered 5, after V lost 9 bases and J lost 5 bases. This CDR3 region has 13 residues. Per germline, CDR1 KGHDR and CDR2 SFDVKD. CDR3: CATAGQVDQPQHF. Written as DNA, the CDR3 is TGTGCCACCGCGGGACAGGTCGATCAGCCCCAGCATTTT.

The gene calls are TRBV14 and TRBJ2-7; 9 nucleotides agree with TRBD2. Losses at the gene ends were 4 bases for V and 3 bases for J; bases not matched to a gene: 10. CDR1 is SGHDN, CDR2 FVKESK, per germline. This CDR3 is 16 amino acids long. The CDR3 here is CASSRTSSGTRYEQYF. CDR3 bases: TGTGCCAGCAGCCGGACCTCTAGCGGGACCCGCTACGAGCAGTACTTC. Variable domain in full (rest from reference TRBV14 and TRBJ2-7): EAGVTQFPSHSVIEKGQTVTLRCDPISGHDNLYWYRRVMGKEIKFLLHFVKESKQDESGMPNNRFLAERTGGTYSTLKVQPAELEDSGVYFCASSRTSSGTRYEQYFGPGTRLTVT.

This chain links TRBV7-2 with TRBJ2-7, with 8 positions matching TRBD2. V lost 3 bases, J lost 2 bases, and 9 bases stayed unmatched. The CDR3 sequence is 16 residues long. CDR1 SGHTA and CDR2 FQGNSA come from the germline V gene. The DNA for the CDR3 is TGTGCCAGCAGCTTCGGTTGGGGCGGGAGGACCTACGAGCAGTACTTC. It translates to CASSFGWGGRTYEQYF.

This chain uses TRBV6-2 or TRBV6-3 with TRBJ2-3; D possibly corresponds to TRBD2 (7 bases). The CDR3 loop spans 15 amino acids. V lost 6 bases and J lost 3, with 16 bases in between. Germline loops: CDR1 MNHEY, CDR2 SVGEGT. For the CDR3, the DNA is TGTGCCAGCAGCCGCGTGGGGGGGCGGACAGATACGCAGTATTTT. Amino acid sequence: CASSRVGGRTDTQYF.

The chain carries TRBV19 and TRBJ1-2; D uncertain. V lost 3 bases to trimming and J lost 7 bases, with 15 bases between them. Germline V gives CDR1 LNHDA, CDR2 SQIVND (reference sequence). This CDR3 has 14 residues. Here the CDR3 reads CASSIGEHLAGYTF. The CDR3 coding sequence is TGTGCCAGTAGTATTGGGGAGCATTTGGCTGGCTACACCTTC.

The CDR3 DNA is TGTGCCAGCAGCCTCAGGGTAATGGGTTACGATGAGCAGTTCTTC. Residues: CASSLRVMGYDEQFF. The chain is built from TRBV28 and TRBJ2-1; a possible D gene is TRBD1 (5 bases). Per the germline V gene, CDR1 is MDHEN and CDR2 is SYDVKM. There are 15 residues in the CDR3. V lost 6 bases to trimming and J lost 8 bases, with 20 bases between them.